This T cell receptor (beta chain) originates from a study of T cell changes during pregnancy in multiple sclerosis. Sequencing was performed with immunoSEQ multiplex PCR; in TCRdb, only in-frame clones are kept and a portion is missing. Among about 39,000 clones, 90% were seen once, and the ten largest hold 0.4% to 0.55%. With V trimmed by 5 bases and J by 7 bases, 7 bases remained unmatched. The CDR3 consists of 13 residues. Germline loops: CDR1 MNHEY, CDR2 SMNVEV (reference sequence). The V gene is TRBV27, the J gene TRBJ1-1, with 7 nucleotides matching TRBD1. The sample consisted of CD4+ T cells from peripheral blood mononuclear cells, taken in the first trimester of pregnancy. The receptor comes from a female donor in good health, enrolled as a control in a pregnancy study. The CDR3, as DNA: TGTGCCAGCAGTCCTCTTCAGGGGGTTGAAGCTTTCTTT. Translated: CASSPLQGVEAFF.